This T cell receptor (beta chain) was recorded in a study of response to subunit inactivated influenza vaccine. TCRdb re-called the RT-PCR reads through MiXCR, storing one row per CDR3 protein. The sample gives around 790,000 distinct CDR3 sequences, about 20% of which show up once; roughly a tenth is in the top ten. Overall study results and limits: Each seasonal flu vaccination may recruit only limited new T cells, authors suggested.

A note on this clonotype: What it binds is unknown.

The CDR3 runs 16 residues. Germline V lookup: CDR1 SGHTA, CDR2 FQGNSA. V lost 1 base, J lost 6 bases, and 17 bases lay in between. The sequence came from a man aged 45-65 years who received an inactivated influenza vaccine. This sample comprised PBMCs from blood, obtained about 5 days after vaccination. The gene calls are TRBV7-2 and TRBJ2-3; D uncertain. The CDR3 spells CASSLGPTVYSDTQYF. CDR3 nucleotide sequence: TGTGCCAGCAGCTTAGGTCCTACAGTGTACTCGGATACGCAGTATTTT.